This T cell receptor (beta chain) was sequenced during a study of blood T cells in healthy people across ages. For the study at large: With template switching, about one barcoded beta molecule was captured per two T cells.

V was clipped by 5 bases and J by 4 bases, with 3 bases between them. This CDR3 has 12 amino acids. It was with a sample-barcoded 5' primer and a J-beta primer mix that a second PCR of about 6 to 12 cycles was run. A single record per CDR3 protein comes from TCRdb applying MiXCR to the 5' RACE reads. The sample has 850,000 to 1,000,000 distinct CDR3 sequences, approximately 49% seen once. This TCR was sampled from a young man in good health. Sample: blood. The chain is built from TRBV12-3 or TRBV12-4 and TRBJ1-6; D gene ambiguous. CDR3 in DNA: TGTGCCAGCAGTGTTTATAATTCACCCCTCCACTTT. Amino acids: CASSVYNSPLHF.